This is a list of T cell receptor beta chains from one sample in a study of blood T cell repertoires in COVID-19. Only in-frame clones appear in the TCRdb table, and some are missing; sequencing was by immunoSEQ multiplex PCR. The data show roughly 100,000 clones, with around 81% seen just once and less than 45% held by the top ten. The material sequenced was peripheral blood. These receptors all come from a man older than 75 with acute or convalescent COVID-19. CDR3s include the opening cysteine and the closing phenylalanine or tryptophan. The D gene is left open where the match is weak. Not every row has a clone size; where given, it reads once, few, many or a size class.

NA	TRBV10-3	TRBJ1-1	NA	TGTGCCATCAGTGAGGGTTGGCAGAACACTGAAGCTTTCTTT	CAISEGWQNTEAFF
NA	TRBV6-1	TRBJ1-4	once	TGTGCCAGCAGTGACCAGTTACCCAAGAATGAAAAACTGTTTTTT	CASSDQLPKNEKLFF
TRBD1	TRBV7-2	TRBJ2-3	few	TGTGCCAGCAGCTTAGCCGGACAGGGCGCAGATACGCAGTATTTT	CASSLAGQGADTQYF
NA	TRBV5-1	TRBJ1-2	NA	TGCGCCAGCAGCCCTGCCCCCGGAGAGGACTATGGCTACACCTTC	CASSPAPGEDYGYTF
TRBD1	TRBV5-1	TRBJ2-5	NA	TGCGCCAGCAGCTTGGCCACCTCGACAGGGGTGGAGACCCAGTACTTC	CASSLATSTGVETQYF
TRBD2	TRBV5-1	TRBJ2-1	NA	TGCGCCAGCAGCACTTCCGGGACTAGCGGGAGTATTAGGTCCTACAATGAGCAGTTCTTC	CASSTSGTSGSIRSYNEQFF
NA	TRBV6-1	TRBJ2-7	NA	TGTGCCAGCAGTGAAACAGGCAACTCCTACGAGCAGTACTTC	CASSETGNSYEQYF
NA	TRBV24-1	TRBJ2-1	once	TGTGCCACCAGTGATAGAGGCACCTACAATGAGCAGTTCTTC	CATSDRGTYNEQFF
NA	TRBV12-3/TRBV12-4	TRBJ2-3	NA	TGTGCCAGCAGTCCGGGCACAGATACGCAGTATTTT	CASSPGTDTQYF
TRBD1	TRBV18	TRBJ1-1	few	TGTGCCAGCTTACCGGGACAGGGCCTGGGAGCTTTCTTT	CASLPGQGLGAFF
TRBD2	TRBV27	TRBJ2-1	few	TGTGCCAGCAGTTTACTAGCGGGAGGCCCGAATGAGCAGTTCTTC	CASSLLAGGPNEQFF
NA	TRBV30	TRBJ1-1	medium-sized	TGTGCCTGGAGGAGCGAACGGAACACTGAAGCTTTCTTT	CAWRSERNTEAFF
NA	TRBV7-6	TRBJ2-7	NA	TGTGCCAGCAGCTCTTTCTCCTCCTACGAGCAGTACTTC	CASSSFSSYEQYF
NA	TRBV28	TRBJ2-7	NA	TGTGCCAGCAGTTTTGGTCGGGATCCAACCTACGAGCAGTACTTC	CASSFGRDPTYEQYF
TRBD2	TRBV3-1/TRBV3-2	TRBJ2-3	NA	TGTGCCAGCAGCCAAGAGGGCCTAGCGGGAGGTAGGACAGATACGCAGTATTTT	CASSQEGLAGGRTDTQYF
NA	TRBV14	TRBJ2-2	NA	TGTGCCAGCAGCCGACTACAGGGAGCCGGGCCTTCCCGGGAGCTGTTTTTT	CASSRLQGAGPSRELFF
TRBD1	TRBV5-1	TRBJ2-1	NA	TGCGCCAGCAGGCAAGACTCAGGGGGCTGGACCTACAATGAGCAGTTCTTC	CASRQDSGGWTYNEQFF
TRBD2	TRBV20-1	TRBJ2-3	once	TGCAGTGCTAGTTTATCCGGGACTAGCGGGAGTTATACGCAGTATTTT	CSASLSGTSGSYTQYF
NA	TRBV7-9	TRBJ2-1	NA	TGTGCCAGCAGCTTTCTCCCGCCTAGGAATGAGCAGTTCTTC	CASSFLPPRNEQFF
TRBD2	TRBV19	TRBJ2-3	NA	TGTGCCAGTAGTACTCAGCGGGAGGCAGATACGCAGTATTTT	CASSTQREADTQYF
TRBD1	TRBV10-3	TRBJ2-2	few	TGTGCCATCAGGGGACAGGAGGCCGGGGAGCTGTTTTTT	CAIRGQEAGELFF
TRBD1	TRBV28	TRBJ1-2	NA	TGTGCCAGCAGCCAACCGGGACAGGGGAGCTATGGCTACACCTTC	CASSQPGQGSYGYTF
NA	TRBV5-1	TRBJ2-3	NA	TGCGCCAGCAGCTTATCAGGGGAGACAGATACGCAGTATTTT	CASSLSGETDTQYF
NA	TRBV5-1	TRBJ1-5	NA	TGCGCCAGCAGCCCGGAGCCTAGCAATCAGCCCCAGCATTTT	CASSPEPSNQPQHF
TRBD1	TRBV6-5	TRBJ2-7	NA	TGTGCCAGCAGTATCGGGACAGGGAACGAGCAGTACTTC	CASSIGTGNEQYF
NA	TRBV27	TRBJ1-1	NA	TGTGCCAGCAGTTTATGGAGAGGGGGGGGTAAAATGAACACTGAAGCTTTCTTT	CASSLWRGGGKMNTEAFF
TRBD2	TRBV19	TRBJ2-2	NA	TGTGCCAGTAGTATCCCCGGGAGGCGGATCGGGGAGCTGTTTTTT	CASSIPGRRIGELFF
NA	TRBV6-6	TRBJ2-2	NA	TGTGCCAGCAGCGACACAGGGAACACCGGGGAGCTGTTTTTT	CASSDTGNTGELFF
NA	TRBV28	TRBJ1-2	once	TGTGCCAGCAGTTCAGGGTTCTATGGCTACACCTTC	CASSSGFYGYTF